A selection of T cell receptor beta chains follows, all from one sample in a study of OX40 agonist ivuxolimab in advanced cancers. Assay: immunoSEQ multiplex PCR; the TCRdb copy retains only in-frame clones and omits some. In the table there are 20,000 to 25,000 clones, 75% to 95% of which are singletons. Sequenced here: CD4+ or CD8+ T cells sorted from blood, sampled in a trial of the OX40 agonist ivuxolimab. All receptors come from an adult with an advanced solid tumor such as melanoma, head and neck, liver or kidney cancer. CDR3s include the opening cysteine and the closing phenylalanine or tryptophan. Each record gives: clone size, CDR3 length, J gene, D gene, V gene, CDR3 protein, CDR3 DNA. The D gene is left open where the match is weak. Expanded clones get a size class; other rows say once, few or many, or leave the size out.

-	14	TRBJ1-3	-	TRBV5-1	CASSLRPSGNTIYF	TGCGCCAGCAGCTTGAGACCTTCTGGAAACACCATATATTTT
-	14	TRBJ2-3	-	TRBV11-2	CASQGLGYTDTQYF	TGTGCCAGCCAGGGGTTGGGGTACACAGATACGCAGTATTTT
-	14	TRBJ1-4	-	TRBV13	CASSLRGLGEKLFF	TGTGCCAGCAGCTTAAGGGGACTCGGTGAAAAACTGTTTTTT
-	15	TRBJ2-5	-	TRBV7-9	CASSSTGTPLEGQYF	TGTGCCAGCAGCTCTACCGGGACTCCCCTTGAGGGCCAGTACTTC
-	12	TRBJ1-1	-	TRBV15	CATSSGLTEAFF	TGTGCCACCAGCAGCGGCCTCACTGAAGCTTTCTTT
-	15	TRBJ2-3	TRBD2	TRBV6-6	CASSDSGGEADTQYF	TGTGCCAGCAGTGATAGCGGGGGGGAAGCAGATACGCAGTATTTT
once	16	TRBJ1-4	-	TRBV11-2	CASSDITQGAGEKLFF	TGTGCCAGCAGCGATATCACCCAGGGAGCGGGTGAAAAACTGTTTTTT
-	13	TRBJ2-7	-	TRBV11-2	CASSLGSGREQYF	TGTGCCAGCAGCTTAGGATCTGGACGCGAGCAGTACTTC
-	15	TRBJ2-3	-	TRBV5-1	CASSPRTQFTDTQYF	TGCGCCAGCAGCCCGAGGACCCAATTCACAGATACGCAGTATTTT
-	18	TRBJ2-7	-	TRBV4-2	CASSQEARVAGPSYEQYF	TGTGCCAGCAGCCAAGAGGCGAGGGTTGCGGGACCCTCCTACGAGCAGTACTTC
-	18	TRBJ1-6	TRBD1	TRBV23-1	CASSPTGTGGSWNSPLHF	TGCGCCAGCAGTCCTACTGGGACAGGGGGCAGTTGGAATTCACCCCTCCACTTT
-	16	TRBJ2-1	-	TRBV29-1	CSVDAYRDYSYNEQFF	TGCAGCGTTGACGCCTACAGGGACTACTCCTACAATGAGCAGTTCTTC
few	11	TRBJ1-1	-	TRBV7-6	CASRTNTEAFF	TGTGCCTCACGGACGAACACTGAAGCTTTCTTT
-	15	TRBJ1-2	-	TRBV19	CASKVLGSANYGYTF	TGTGCCAGCAAAGTGCTGGGATCCGCTAACTATGGCTACACCTTC
-	14	TRBJ1-2	TRBD1	TRBV5-4	CASSPTAGGLGYTF	TGTGCCAGCAGCCCTACAGCAGGGGGCCTTGGCTACACCTTC
once	16	TRBJ2-1	TRBD2	TRBV27	CASSQILGLVDDEQFF	TGTGCCAGCAGCCAGATTCTCGGACTAGTCGATGATGAGCAGTTCTTC
-	16	TRBJ1-4	-	TRBV13	CASSPTSGGANEKLFF	TGTGCCAGCAGCCCTACGTCCGGGGGGGCTAATGAAAAACTGTTTTTT
-	15	TRBJ2-7	TRBD2	TRBV11-2	CASSLPLAGVYEQYF	TGTGCCAGCAGCTTACCTCTAGCGGGGGTTTACGAGCAGTACTTC
once	16	TRBJ2-7	-	TRBV7-2	CASSLKGVGSSYEQYF	TGTGCCAGCAGCTTAAAGGGGGTAGGGAGCTCCTACGAGCAGTACTTC
few	16	TRBJ1-2	TRBD1	TRBV4-1	CASSQELLQGVYGYTF	TGCGCCAGCAGCCAAGAGCTTTTACAGGGGGTTTACGGCTACACCTTC
-	15	TRBJ2-1	TRBD1	TRBV7-9	CASSLETGGLNEQFF	TGTGCCAGCAGCTTAGAGACAGGGGGCTTGAATGAGCAGTTCTTC
-	14	TRBJ2-3	-	TRBV27	CASSPGTDTGTQYF	TGTGCCAGCAGTCCAGGGACCGACACAGGTACGCAGTATTTT
-	14	TRBJ2-7	-	TRBV7-2	CASSLEAGNHEQYF	TGTGCCAGCAGCTTAGAGGCGGGGAACCACGAGCAGTACTTC
-	15	TRBJ1-5	-	TRBV7-9	CASSLRDGSNQPQHF	TGTGCCAGCAGCTTACGGGACGGGAGCAATCAGCCCCAGCATTTT
-	14	TRBJ2-7	-	TRBV6-1	CASSVAGSSYEQYF	TGTGCCAGCAGTGTGGCAGGGAGCTCCTACGAGCAGTACTTC
-	14	TRBJ2-1	TRBD2	TRBV29-1	CSDRRGGLENEQFF	TGCAGCGATAGACGGGGGGGCCTAGAGAATGAGCAGTTCTTC
-	16	TRBJ1-4	-	TRBV19	CASTPIAGTTNEKLFF	TGTGCCAGTACCCCCATCGCAGGAACAACTAATGAAAAACTGTTTTTT
-	16	TRBJ2-4	-	TRBV10-1	CASSETPDGTKNIQYF	TGCGCCAGCAGTGAGACCCCGGACGGGACCAAAAACATTCAGTACTTC
-	16	TRBJ2-1	TRBD2	TRBV7-6	CASSSQVGGYYNEQFF	TGTGCCAGCAGCTCCCAGGTGGGGGGGTACTACAATGAGCAGTTCTTC
-	15	TRBJ1-5	-	TRBV2	CASSEMGAGYQPQHF	TGTGCCAGCAGTGAAATGGGGGCTGGGTATCAGCCCCAGCATTTT
-	14	TRBJ1-2	-	TRBV28	CASYDGDPIYGYTF	TGTGCCAGCTACGACGGGGATCCAATCTATGGCTACACCTTC
-	14	TRBJ2-3	-	TRBV28	CASSLRDRVDTQYF	TGTGCCAGCAGCCTCCGGGATAGGGTAGATACGCAGTATTTT
-	17	TRBJ2-2	-	TRBV12-5	CASGLPLHGGSTGELFF	TGTGCTAGTGGTTTGCCACTCCACGGGGGAAGCACCGGGGAGCTGTTTTTT
-	14	TRBJ1-1	-	TRBV30	CAWSVNIRNTEAFF	TGTGCCTGGAGTGTAAATATCAGGAACACTGAAGCTTTCTTT
-	18	TRBJ1-3	-	TRBV2	CASNRDLEGGRLGNTIYF	TGTGCCAGCAATCGGGACCTCGAGGGGGGCCGGCTTGGAAACACCATATATTTT
once	14	TRBJ1-1	-	TRBV27	CASSLGSLNTEAFF	TGTGCCAGCAGTTTAGGTAGTCTGAACACTGAAGCTTTCTTT
-	11	TRBJ2-7	-	TRBV5-1	CASSLGYEQYF	TGCGCCAGCAGCTTGGGGTACGAGCAGTACTTC
-	13	TRBJ2-2	-	TRBV25-1	CASRQGRAGELFF	TGTGCCAGCAGGCAGGGACGGGCCGGGGAGCTGTTTTTT
once	14	TRBJ2-2	-	TRBV6-5	CASSYQGGTGELFF	TGTGCCAGCAGTTACCAGGGAGGCACCGGGGAGCTGTTTTTT
-	13	TRBJ2-3	-	TRBV7-9	CASSFPSTDTQYF	TGTGCCAGCAGCTTTCCGAGCACAGATACGCAGTATTTT